This TCR beta chain derives from a study of cytomegalovirus exposure and HLA in healthy donors. Overall study: In a later analysis, the roughly 120 validation repertoires were reported to have used the same platform as the approximately 670 first-cohort repertoires. General observations from the study: First-cohort TCR clusters tended to co-occur in the 130 or so validation repertoires, a later analysis found. Cytomegalovirus status was reportedly diagnosed by the classifier with high specificity and sensitivity.

About this clone itself: Antigen unknown.

Germline V gives CDR1 SNHLY, CDR2 FYNNEI. V was trimmed by 5 bases and J by 4 bases, leaving 23 bases between them. The CDR3 spans 17 residues. The table came from immunoSEQ multiplex PCR; TCRdb's copy has only in-frame clones and leaves some out. The data hold 130,000 or so clones, with 85% observed a single time. The sample comprised PBMCs. The sequence was obtained from a woman aged 25 to 39 in good health and CMV-seronegative. This chain joins TRBV2 and TRBJ2-5; D is perhaps TRBD1 (7 bases). CDR3 sequence (DNA): TGTGCCAGCAGTCGAATTTACAGGGGAGGTGAGGGAGAGACCCAGTACTTC. Translated, it gives CASSRIYRGGEGETQYF.